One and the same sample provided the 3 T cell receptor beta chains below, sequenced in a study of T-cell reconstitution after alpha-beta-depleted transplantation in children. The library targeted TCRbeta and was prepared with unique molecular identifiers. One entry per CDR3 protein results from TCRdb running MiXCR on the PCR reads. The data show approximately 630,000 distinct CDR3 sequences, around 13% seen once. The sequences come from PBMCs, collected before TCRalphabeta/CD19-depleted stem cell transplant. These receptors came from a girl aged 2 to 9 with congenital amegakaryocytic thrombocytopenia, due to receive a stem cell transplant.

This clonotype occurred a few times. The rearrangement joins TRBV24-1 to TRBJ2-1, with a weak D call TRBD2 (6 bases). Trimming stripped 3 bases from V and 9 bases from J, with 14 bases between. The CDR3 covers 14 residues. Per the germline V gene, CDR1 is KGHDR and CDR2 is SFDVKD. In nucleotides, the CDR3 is TGTGCCACCAGTGATCCCCGACTAGTTAGTGAGCAGTTCTTC. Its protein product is CATSDPRLVSEQFF.

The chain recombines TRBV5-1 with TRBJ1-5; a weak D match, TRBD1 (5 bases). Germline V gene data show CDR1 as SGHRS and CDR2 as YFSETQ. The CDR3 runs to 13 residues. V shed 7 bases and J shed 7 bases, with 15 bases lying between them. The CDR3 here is CASANWGDQPQHF. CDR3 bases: TGCGCCAGCGCCAATTGGGGGGACCAGCCCCAGCATTTT.

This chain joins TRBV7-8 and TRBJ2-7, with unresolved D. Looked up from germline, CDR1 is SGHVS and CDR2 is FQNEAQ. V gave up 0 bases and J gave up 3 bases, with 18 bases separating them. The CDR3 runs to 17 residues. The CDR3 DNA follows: TGTGCCAGCAGCTTAGCAGTCGTGGTAGGACCTGACTACGAGCAGTACTTC. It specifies CASSLAVVVGPDYEQYF.